The rows below give T cell receptor beta chains drawn from one sample of a study of blood T cell repertoires in COVID-19. The repertoire was sequenced with immunoSEQ multiplex PCR; TCRdb's copy has only in-frame clones and lacks some. The repertoire includes about 200,000 clones, around 80% of them detected once, and around 6% sits in the top ten. Sequencing used peripheral blood. Every receptor here comes from a woman in her 70s with acute or convalescent COVID-19. The CDR3 runs from the conserved cysteine through the conserved F or W. Fields, in order: clone size, D gene, V gene, J gene, CDR3 protein, CDR3 DNA. The D gene is left open where the match is weak. Not every row has a clone size; where given, it reads once, few, many or a size class.

NA	TRBD2	TRBV2	TRBJ2-3	CASSVLAGSSDTQYF	TGTGCCAGCAGTGTTCTAGCGGGAAGCTCAGATACGCAGTATTTT
few	TRBD2	TRBV29-1	TRBJ2-1	CSVEASGRRNEQFF	TGCAGCGTTGAGGCTAGCGGGAGACGGAATGAGCAGTTCTTC
NA	TRBD1	TRBV10-3	TRBJ1-2	CAISAGQGGGLGWHGYTF	TGTGCCATCAGTGCCGGACAGGGAGGAGGGTTGGGTTGGCATGGCTACACCTTC
NA	TRBD2	TRBV7-2	TRBJ2-7	CASTMTSGGEQYF	TGTGCCAGCACCATGACTAGCGGGGGGGAGCAGTACTTC
once	TRBD2	TRBV6-1	TRBJ2-7	CASSDVSGSRYEQYF	TGTGCCAGCAGTGACGTTAGCGGGAGCCGCTACGAGCAGTACTTC
few	NA	TRBV30	TRBJ2-7	CAWSVIAPYEQYF	TGTGCCTGGAGTGTCATAGCTCCCTACGAGCAGTACTTC
NA	NA	TRBV11-1	TRBJ2-7	CASRRDTTYEQYF	TGTGCCAGCAGACGGGACACGACATACGAGCAGTACTTC
NA	TRBD2	TRBV5-1	TRBJ2-5	CASSPGLARETQYF	TGCGCCAGCAGCCCTGGACTAGCGAGGGAGACCCAGTACTTC
NA	NA	TRBV5-1	TRBJ1-1	CASSSERVTTEAFF	TGCGCCAGCAGCTCGGAGAGGGTTACCACTGAAGCTTTCTTT
NA	TRBD1	TRBV5-1	TRBJ1-2	CASSFGQGYGYTF	TGCGCCAGCAGCTTCGGACAGGGCTATGGCTACACCTTC
once	NA	TRBV2	TRBJ1-4	CASSGSATNEKLFF	TGTGCCAGCAGTGGTAGCGCAACTAATGAAAAACTGTTTTTT
NA	TRBD2	TRBV7-3	TRBJ2-5	CASSYLAGRQETQYF	TGTGCCAGCAGCTACCTAGCGGGGAGGCAAGAGACCCAGTACTTC
NA	TRBD2	TRBV6-6	TRBJ2-3	CASSPSGLAGLTSTDTQYF	TGTGCCAGCAGTCCCTCGGGACTAGCGGGTTTAACTAGCACAGATACGCAGTATTTT
NA	NA	TRBV2	TRBJ1-2	CASSDGQIYGYTF	TGTGCCAGCAGTGATGGGCAGATCTATGGCTACACCTTC
NA	NA	TRBV5-4	TRBJ2-1	CASSLGQNEQFF	TGTGCCAGCAGCTTGGGGCAGAATGAGCAGTTCTTC
NA	NA	TRBV2	TRBJ2-2	CASSDDRLTGELFF	TGTGCCAGCAGTGACGACAGGCTGACCGGGGAGCTGTTTTTT
NA	TRBD1	TRBV6-6	TRBJ2-2	CASSHGQVLTGELFF	TGTGCCAGCAGTCATGGACAGGTGCTCACCGGGGAGCTGTTTTTT
NA	NA	TRBV6-5	TRBJ1-5	CASSWNRDSNQPQHF	TGTGCCAGCAGTTGGAACAGGGATAGCAATCAGCCCCAGCATTTT
NA	NA	TRBV2	TRBJ1-5	CASSVEGDQPQHF	TGTGCCAGCAGTGTGGAGGGAGATCAGCCCCAGCATTTT
NA	TRBD2	TRBV5-4	TRBJ2-1	CASSKTGLADNEQFF	TGTGCCAGCAGCAAAACGGGACTAGCGGACAATGAGCAGTTCTTC
NA	NA	TRBV10-1	TRBJ1-5	CASRDSSLFPGKAGMYQPQHF	TGCGCCAGCAGAGATTCTTCCCTTTTCCCAGGGAAAGCGGGGATGTATCAGCCCCAGCATTTT
NA	NA	TRBV14	TRBJ2-3	CASSSADTQYF	TGTGCCAGCAGCTCAGCAGATACGCAGTATTTT
NA	TRBD1	TRBV11-2	TRBJ2-2	CASSNRGTGATGELFF	TGTGCCAGCAGCAACCGAGGGACAGGGGCAACCGGGGAGCTGTTTTTT
few	TRBD2	TRBV27	TRBJ2-1	CASSLPGLAGGPVNEQFF	TGTGCCAGCAGTCTTCCGGGACTAGCGGGAGGGCCTGTCAATGAGCAGTTCTTC
NA	TRBD1	TRBV3-1/TRBV3-2	TRBJ2-7	CASSQRGQGSEQYF	TGTGCCAGCAGCCAACGCGGACAGGGGAGCGAGCAGTACTTC
many	NA	TRBV27	TRBJ1-5	CASSLSSQFNQPQHF	TGTGCCAGCAGTTTATCAAGTCAGTTCAATCAGCCCCAGCATTTT
NA	NA	TRBV28	TRBJ1-5	CASSFRRSGSAQHF	TGTGCCAGCAGTTTCCGACGATCAGGATCAGCCCAGCATTTT
NA	TRBD1	TRBV7-9	TRBJ2-1	CASSQGPGQGANNEQFF	TGTGCCAGCAGCCAGGGGCCAGGACAGGGGGCCAACAATGAGCAGTTCTTC
NA	TRBD1	TRBV28	TRBJ2-1	CASSLSLGTGGDEQFF	TGTGCCAGCAGTTTAAGTCTCGGGACAGGGGGCGATGAGCAGTTCTTC
NA	NA	TRBV24-1	TRBJ1-2	CATSDGRGYGYTF	TGTGCCACCAGTGATGGTCGAGGGTATGGCTACACCTTC
NA	TRBD1	TRBV3-1/TRBV3-2	TRBJ2-5	CASSLRGQQETQYF	TGTGCCAGCAGCCTTAGGGGGCAGCAAGAGACCCAGTACTTC
NA	TRBD2	TRBV7-2	TRBJ2-7	CASSLELAGDREQYF	TGTGCCAGCAGCTTAGAACTAGCGGGAGACCGCGAGCAGTACTTC
few	TRBD1	TRBV5-5	TRBJ2-7	CASSLPGGPHEQYF	TGTGCCAGCAGCTTGCCAGGGGGCCCCCACGAGCAGTACTTC
NA	NA	TRBV5-1	TRBJ1-2	CASSLGREGSYGYTF	TGCGCCAGCAGCTTGGGCAGGGAGGGATCCTATGGCTACACCTTC
NA	NA	TRBV19	TRBJ1-4	CASTLTATNEKLFF	TGTGCCAGTACCCTGACAGCGACTAATGAAAAACTGTTTTTT
NA	NA	TRBV11-3	TRBJ2-1	CASSPVQNSYNEQFF	TGTGCCAGCAGCCCCGTCCAGAACTCCTACAATGAGCAGTTCTTC
NA	TRBD2	TRBV18	TRBJ2-7	CASSPSGGLAGGPYEQYF	TGTGCCAGCTCACCGAGCGGGGGACTAGCGGGAGGGCCTTACGAGCAGTACTTC
NA	TRBD1	TRBV7-9	TRBJ2-2	CASSPGQGANTGELFF	TGTGCCAGCAGCCCTGGACAGGGGGCAAACACCGGGGAGCTGTTTTTT
NA	NA	TRBV24-1	TRBJ1-2	CATSDPPNYGYTF	TGTGCCACCAGTGATCCTCCGAACTATGGCTACACCTTC
NA	TRBD1	TRBV10-3	TRBJ1-3	CAIRGQQGGNTIYF	TGTGCCATCAGGGGACAGCAAGGAGGAAACACCATATATTTT
NA	TRBD2	TRBV18	TRBJ2-7	CASSPRDYPYEQYF	TGTGCCAGCTCACCAAGGGACTACCCTTACGAGCAGTACTTC
NA	NA	TRBV23-1	TRBJ2-7	CASSQGLSRRDEQYF	TGCGCCAGCAGTCAAGGTCTGTCCCGACGGGACGAGCAGTACTTC